Listed below are T cell receptor beta chains from one sample, sequenced in a study of OX40 agonist ivuxolimab in advanced cancers. TCRdb's table, derived via immunoSEQ multiplex PCR, lists solely in-frame clones and lacks some. Counted here are fewer than 20,000 clones, 86% occurring once; the ten biggest clones make up about 20%. Specimen: CD4+ or CD8+ T cells sorted from blood, collected in a trial of the OX40 agonist ivuxolimab. The receptors stem from an adult with an advanced solid tumor such as melanoma, head and neck, liver or kidney cancer. CDR3s include the opening cysteine and the closing phenylalanine or tryptophan. Each record gives: J gene, V gene, D gene, clone size, CDR3 DNA, CDR3 protein. D genes are given only for firm matches. Clone sizes are given selectively: once, few, many, or a class where the clone is expanded.

J: TRBJ2-5; V: TRBV9; D: TRBD2; size: .; DNA: TGTGCCAGCAGCGTAACGGGAGGGCCGGAAGAGACCCAGTACTTC; CDR3: CASSVTGGPEETQYF
J: TRBJ2-2; V: TRBV18; D: TRBD1; size: .; DNA: TGTGCCAGCTCACCAAGACAGGGGGACACCGGGGAGCTGTTTTTT; CDR3: CASSPRQGDTGELFF
J: TRBJ2-3; V: TRBV10-3; D: TRBD2; size: .; DNA: TGTGCCATCAACCCTTCGGGACTAGCGGCACTTAGCACAGATACGCAGTATTTT; CDR3: CAINPSGLAALSTDTQYF
J: TRBJ1-4; V: TRBV30; D: TRBD1; size: .; DNA: TGTGCCTGGAGACCGGGACAGGGTTGGGCCCTAAATGAAAAACTGTTTTTT; CDR3: CAWRPGQGWALNEKLFF
J: TRBJ1-1; V: TRBV7-9; D: TRBD1; size: few; DNA: TGTGCCAGCAGCCCAAGACAGGGAAAAGGGGAAGCTTTCTTT; CDR3: CASSPRQGKGEAFF
J: TRBJ1-1; V: TRBV5-1; D: .; size: .; DNA: TGCGCCAGCAGCCTCCGGGCTGGGAACACTGAAGCTTTCTTT; CDR3: CASSLRAGNTEAFF
J: TRBJ1-5; V: TRBV18; D: .; size: .; DNA: TGTGCCAGCTCACAGGACCTGAATCAGCCCCAGCATTTT; CDR3: CASSQDLNQPQHF
J: TRBJ1-2; V: TRBV21-1; D: .; size: once; DNA: TGTGCCAGCAGCAAAGGGAGGGCGTCTAACTATGGCTACACCTTC; CDR3: CASSKGRASNYGYTF
J: TRBJ2-1; V: TRBV7-9; D: TRBD1; size: .; DNA: TGTGCCAGCAGCTTAGGGACAGGGGGCGAAGATGAGCAGTTCTTC; CDR3: CASSLGTGGEDEQFF
J: TRBJ1-2; V: TRBV5-4; D: .; size: .; DNA: TGTGCCAGCAGCTTAACGGGGGAGGGTGGCTACACCTTC; CDR3: CASSLTGEGGYTF
J: TRBJ2-4; V: TRBV2; D: TRBD1; size: .; DNA: TGTGCCAGCAGCCTGGGACAGGGGCTAGCCAAAAACATTCAGTACTTC; CDR3: CASSLGQGLAKNIQYF
J: TRBJ1-5; V: TRBV28; D: .; size: .; DNA: TGTGCCAGCAGTTTATGGGCAGGGGATAGTCAGCCCCAGCATTTT; CDR3: CASSLWAGDSQPQHF
J: TRBJ2-3; V: TRBV5-1; D: .; size: few; DNA: TGCGCCAGCAGCCCAGGGGTCAGCTTCACAGATACGCAGTATTTT; CDR3: CASSPGVSFTDTQYF
J: TRBJ2-2; V: TRBV6-5; D: TRBD1; size: .; DNA: TGTGCCAGCAGAGACGACAGGGACACCGGGGAGCTGTTTTTT; CDR3: CASRDDRDTGELFF
J: TRBJ2-7; V: TRBV10-3; D: .; size: .; DNA: TGTGCCATCTCGGGGGCGAACCGAGCCTACGAGCAGTACTTC; CDR3: CAISGANRAYEQYF
J: TRBJ2-7; V: TRBV2; D: .; size: few; DNA: TGTGCCAGCAGTGAAAGGGGCAGTATCTACGAGCAGTACTTC; CDR3: CASSERGSIYEQYF
J: TRBJ1-1; V: TRBV29-1; D: .; size: .; DNA: TGCAGCGTTGATCGCCGATTGAATCCTGAAGCTTTCTTT; CDR3: CSVDRRLNPEAFF
J: TRBJ2-7; V: TRBV5-1; D: TRBD1; size: .; DNA: TGCGCCAGCAGCATCGATGGGAGACAGGGTGGTGTAGAGCAGTACTTC; CDR3: CASSIDGRQGGVEQYF
J: TRBJ1-5; V: TRBV6-1; D: .; size: .; DNA: TGTGCCAGCAGAGACCCAAATCAGCCCCAGCATTTT; CDR3: CASRDPNQPQHF
J: TRBJ1-4; V: TRBV19; D: .; size: .; DNA: TGTGCCAGTAGTATAAACGGCAGGGGCGGTTCTAATGAAAAACTGTTTTTT; CDR3: CASSINGRGGSNEKLFF
J: TRBJ2-1; V: TRBV2; D: .; size: few; DNA: TGTGCCAGCAGTTGGGTCGAGAACAATGAGCAGTTCTTC; CDR3: CASSWVENNEQFF
J: TRBJ1-1; V: TRBV11-3; D: TRBD1; size: .; DNA: TGTGCCAGCAGCCAAAACAGGGGCGCCAACACTGAAGCTTTCTTT; CDR3: CASSQNRGANTEAFF
J: TRBJ1-6; V: TRBV30; D: .; size: .; DNA: TGTGCCTGGAGATACGCCGGGGGGGCCGGATCACCCCTCCACTTT; CDR3: CAWRYAGGAGSPLHF
J: TRBJ2-5; V: TRBV7-9; D: .; size: .; DNA: TGTGCCAGCAGCTTAGTAGGAGGCTATCAAGAGACCCAGTACTTC; CDR3: CASSLVGGYQETQYF
J: TRBJ1-5; V: TRBV27; D: .; size: .; DNA: TGTGCCAGCAGCCAGGACCCCTTTCCCATTCAGCCCCAGCATTTT; CDR3: CASSQDPFPIQPQHF
J: TRBJ2-6; V: TRBV7-3; D: TRBD1; size: .; DNA: TGTGCCAGCAGCCAGGGGGTAGGGTTTAGTAAGAGCTCTGGGGCCAACGTCCTGACTTTC; CDR3: CASSQGVGFSKSSGANVLTF
J: TRBJ2-2; V: TRBV15; D: .; size: .; DNA: TGTGCCACCAGCAGAGTAAGAGAGAACACCGGGGAGCTGTTTTTT; CDR3: CATSRVRENTGELFF
J: TRBJ2-2; V: TRBV27; D: .; size: .; DNA: TGTGCCAGCACCACACAGGTCCGGGGCACCGGGGAGCTGTTTTTT; CDR3: CASTTQVRGTGELFF
J: TRBJ1-2; V: TRBV6-1; D: TRBD1; size: .; DNA: TGTGCCAGCAGTGAAGTGGCGGGACAGGGGGCACGGTATGGCTACACCTTC; CDR3: CASSEVAGQGARYGYTF
J: TRBJ2-6; V: TRBV9; D: .; size: .; DNA: TGTGCCAGCAGCGCCCGGACGGTCTCTGGGGCCAACGTCCTGACTTTC; CDR3: CASSARTVSGANVLTF
J: TRBJ1-6; V: TRBV28; D: .; size: .; DNA: TGTGCCAGCAGTCAGGGACATGGTAATTCACCCCTCCACTTT; CDR3: CASSQGHGNSPLHF
J: TRBJ2-3; V: TRBV20-1; D: .; size: .; DNA: TGCAGTGGCCTCAGTACAGATACGCAGTATTTT; CDR3: CSGLSTDTQYF
J: TRBJ2-2; V: TRBV19; D: TRBD2; size: .; DNA: TGTGCCAGTAGACCCAGCGGGACGAACACCGGGGAGCTGTTTTTT; CDR3: CASRPSGTNTGELFF
J: TRBJ2-2; V: TRBV4-1; D: TRBD2; size: few; DNA: TGCGCCAGCAGCCAAGTCAGCGGGAGGATTACCGGGGAGCTGTTTTTT; CDR3: CASSQVSGRITGELFF
J: TRBJ2-7; V: TRBV28; D: .; size: few; DNA: TGTGCCAGCGGTGCGGCAGGGTTTGATCGCGAGCAGTACTTC; CDR3: CASGAAGFDREQYF
J: TRBJ1-2; V: TRBV6-1; D: .; size: .; DNA: TGTGCCAGCGATGGGGGCCTCTATGGCTACACCTTC; CDR3: CASDGGLYGYTF
J: TRBJ1-5; V: TRBV19; D: TRBD1; size: .; DNA: TGTGCCAGTAGGAAGACAGGGATCGGTCAGCCCCAGCATTTT; CDR3: CASRKTGIGQPQHF
J: TRBJ2-7; V: TRBV6-1; D: .; size: .; DNA: TGTGCCAGCGGCTACGAGCAGTACTTC; CDR3: CASGYEQYF
J: TRBJ2-7; V: TRBV11-2; D: TRBD2; size: .; DNA: TGCGCCAGCAGCCAAGCCCCTAGCGGGAGTGGGGACGAGCAGTACTTC; CDR3: CASSQAPSGSGDEQYF
J: TRBJ2-5; V: TRBV5-1; D: .; size: .; DNA: TGCGCCAGCAGTCCCGGGACGAACCAAGAGACCCAGTACTTC; CDR3: CASSPGTNQETQYF
J: TRBJ2-6; V: TRBV28; D: .; size: once; DNA: TGTGCCAGTACAGGGCCCCGCAGTCCCAACGTCCTGACTTTC; CDR3: CASTGPRSPNVLTF
J: TRBJ2-1; V: TRBV28; D: .; size: .; DNA: TGTGCCAGCAGTAAATATCTCATGAGTGAGCAGTTCTTC; CDR3: CASSKYLMSEQFF
J: TRBJ2-3; V: TRBV28; D: TRBD2; size: .; DNA: TGTGCCAGCAGTTCGCTTAGCGGGAGGGCCGGCACAGATACGCAGTATTTT; CDR3: CASSSLSGRAGTDTQYF
J: TRBJ1-2; V: TRBV6-5; D: TRBD1; size: .; DNA: TGTGCCAGCAGTTACCGCGACAGGGGGACGTTTGGCTACACCTTC; CDR3: CASSYRDRGTFGYTF
J: TRBJ2-3; V: TRBV19; D: TRBD2; size: .; DNA: TGTGCCAGTAGTATTGGGGGGGGAGTCACAGATACGCAGTATTTT; CDR3: CASSIGGGVTDTQYF
J: TRBJ2-7; V: TRBV6-1; D: TRBD1; size: .; DNA: TGTGCCAGCAGAGAACCGGGACAGGGTTACGAGCAGTACTTC; CDR3: CASREPGQGYEQYF
J: TRBJ1-5; V: TRBV10-3; D: .; size: few; DNA: TGTGCCATCACGGGGGAAGTCAATCAGCCCCAGCATTTT; CDR3: CAITGEVNQPQHF
J: TRBJ2-7; V: TRBV10-1; D: .; size: few; DNA: TGCGCCAGCAGCGACCATCCCTACGAGCAGTACTTC; CDR3: CASSDHPYEQYF
J: TRBJ2-5; V: TRBV29-1; D: .; size: .; DNA: TGCAGCGCCGGAAGTTTTGGGGAGACCCAGTACTTC; CDR3: CSAGSFGETQYF
J: TRBJ2-3; V: TRBV2; D: .; size: .; DNA: TGTGCCAGCAGTGCGGCTAGCACAGATACGCAGTATTTT; CDR3: CASSAASTDTQYF
J: TRBJ2-5; V: TRBV7-8; D: .; size: .; DNA: TGTGCCAGCAGCCTGGGGGTAACCCAAGAGACCCAGTACTTC; CDR3: CASSLGVTQETQYF
J: TRBJ2-7; V: TRBV6-5; D: .; size: once; DNA: TGTGCCAGCAGTTACTCTCCTAGCGCCTACGAGCAGTACTTC; CDR3: CASSYSPSAYEQYF
J: TRBJ2-5; V: TRBV19; D: TRBD1; size: few; DNA: TGTGCCAGTAGTCCTGGACAGGGCTACCTCGAGACCCAGTACTTC; CDR3: CASSPGQGYLETQYF
J: TRBJ1-5; V: TRBV29-1; D: TRBD1; size: .; DNA: TGCAGCGTTGCGCTACGAGGGGGCTCCCCGGATCAGCCCCAGCATTTT; CDR3: CSVALRGGSPDQPQHF